This T cell receptor (beta chain) was profiled in a study of Ad26.COV2.S vaccination and SARS-CoV-2 variants. Overall study: In the COV1001 trial, the donor was in the Ad26.COV2.S arm.

Regarding this clone: Its antigen is unidentified.

J lost 8 bases, V lost 3 bases, and 11 bases had no gene match. Germline V lookup: CDR1 SGDLS, CDR2 YYNGEE. This CDR3 spans 15 amino acids. Assay: immunoSEQ multiplex PCR; the TCRdb copy retains only in-frame clones and omits some. Among about 480,000 clones listed, approximately 90% were seen once. Study results and limitations: Total T cell responses, in the TCR breadth and depth analyses, may have been underestimated. The study found higher spike-specific TCR breadth in vaccine than placebo recipients.

Treatment given: roughly 18 received Ad26.COV2.S at low or high dose, single or two shots; roughly five received placebo; per-sample allocation not given. Repertoires come from day 63 after the first vaccine or placebo injection. SARS-CoV-2 spike from the Wuhan strain was encoded by the vaccine, an Ad26 vector. This receptor was taken from a person aged 18-60 years who received the Ad26.COV2.S COVID-19 vaccine or a placebo. The material was peripheral blood, obtained in a trial of Ad26.COV2.S vaccine versus placebo. The chain joins TRBV9 to TRBJ1-2; 9 nucleotides match TRBD1. The CDR3 DNA reads as TGTGCCAGCAGCGCCGACCCGGACAGGGGTAAGGGCTACACCTTC. This sequence encodes CASSADPDRGKGYTF.